The source of this T cell receptor (beta chain) is a study of spatial heterogeneity in lung cancer. Turning to the study itself: As counted in raw reads, each unique TCR and UMI combination appeared more than ten times on average. General observations from the study: Ubiquitous expanded tumor TCRs surfaced in blood more at resection than they did at follow-up.

Germline V gene data show CDR1 as LGHDT and CDR2 as YNNKEL (reference sequence). The ends lost 2 bases at V and 8 bases at J; junction bases unmatched: 7. The CDR3 is made up of 15 amino acids. This clonotype was detected a few times. Its antigen is not known. Time point: sample taken at primary tumor resection. In each case, whole RNA from tumor, nontumor lung or frozen PBMC was sequenced unsorted. The donors were about 72 patients with non-small cell lung cancer that was early-stage and untreated. TCRdb called the 5' RACE reads again in MiXCR, with one record for every CDR3 protein. The sample lists just under 95,000 distinct CDR3 sequences, 10% to 15% seen once, with over 40% in the top ten.

The starting material was PBMCs, obtained at surgery. The V and J genes are TRBV3-1 and TRBJ2-1, with 9 positions matching TRBD1. The clonotype was recovered from a male donor with early-stage non-small cell lung cancer. CDR3 region: CASSQPGQGDYEQFF. Written as DNA, the CDR3 is TGTGCCAGCAGCCAACCGGGACAGGGTGATTATGAGCAGTTCTTC.